This T cell receptor (beta chain) was retrieved from a study of blood T cell repertoires in COVID-19. Data came from immunoSEQ multiplex PCR; TCRdb stores just in-frame clones and leaves some out. The repertoire has over 250,000 clones, over 75% of them found once; the top ten carry less than 15%. Germline assignment: CDR1 SGHTA and CDR2 FQGNSA. The CDR3 is made up of 15 amino acids. V lost 3 bases and J lost 1; bases outside the gene matches: 4. The sequenced material came from peripheral blood. The chain combines TRBV7-2 with TRBJ2-7, with 9 bases matching TRBD1. The source is a human donor in a cohort sampled during active COVID-19. CDR3 in amino acids: CASSLGQGSSYEQYF. DNA for the CDR3: TGTGCCAGCAGCTTGGGACAGGGATCATCCTACGAGCAGTACTTC.